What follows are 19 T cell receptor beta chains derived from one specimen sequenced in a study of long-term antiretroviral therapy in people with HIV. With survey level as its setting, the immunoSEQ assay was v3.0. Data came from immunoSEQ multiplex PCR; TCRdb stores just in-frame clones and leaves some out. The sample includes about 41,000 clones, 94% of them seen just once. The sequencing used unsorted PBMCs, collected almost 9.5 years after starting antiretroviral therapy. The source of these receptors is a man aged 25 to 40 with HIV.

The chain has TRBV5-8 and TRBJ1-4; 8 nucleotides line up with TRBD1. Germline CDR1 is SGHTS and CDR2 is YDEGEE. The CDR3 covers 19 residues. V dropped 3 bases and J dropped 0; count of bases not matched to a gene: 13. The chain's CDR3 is CASSSYSGTGDATNEKLFF. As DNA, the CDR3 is TGTGCCAGCAGCTCCTACTCCGGGACAGGCGATGCAACTAATGAAAAACTGTTTTTT.

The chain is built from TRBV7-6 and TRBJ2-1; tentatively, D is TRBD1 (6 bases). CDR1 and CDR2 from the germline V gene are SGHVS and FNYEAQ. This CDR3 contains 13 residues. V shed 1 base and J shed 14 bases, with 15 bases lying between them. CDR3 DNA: TGTGCCAGCAGCTTAGGTACAGGGACGACTAAGTTCTTC. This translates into CASSLGTGTTKFF.

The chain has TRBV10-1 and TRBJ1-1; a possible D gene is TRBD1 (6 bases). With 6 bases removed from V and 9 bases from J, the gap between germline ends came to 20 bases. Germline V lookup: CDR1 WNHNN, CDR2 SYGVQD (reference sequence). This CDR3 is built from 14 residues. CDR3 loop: CASRGEWDKFKAFF. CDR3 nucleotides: TGCGCCAGCAGGGGGGAGTGGGACAAGTTTAAAGCTTTCTTT.

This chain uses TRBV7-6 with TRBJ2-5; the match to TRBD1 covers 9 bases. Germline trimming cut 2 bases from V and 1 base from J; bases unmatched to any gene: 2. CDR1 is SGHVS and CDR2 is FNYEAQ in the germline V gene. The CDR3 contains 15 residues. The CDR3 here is CASSLTTGGQETQYF. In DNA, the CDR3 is TGTGCCAGCAGCTTAACGACAGGGGGCCAAGAGACCCAGTACTTC. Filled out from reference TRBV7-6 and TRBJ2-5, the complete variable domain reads GAGVSQSPRYKVTKRGQDVALRCDPISGHVSLYWYRQALGQGPEFLTYFNYEAQQDKSGLPNDRFSAERPEGSISTLTIQRTEQRDSAMYRCASSLTTGGQETQYFGPGTRLLVL.

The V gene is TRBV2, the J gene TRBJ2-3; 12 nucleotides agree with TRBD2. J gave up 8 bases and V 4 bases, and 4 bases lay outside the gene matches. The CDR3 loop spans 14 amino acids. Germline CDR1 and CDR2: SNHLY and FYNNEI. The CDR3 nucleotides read TGTGCCAGCAGTGGACTAGCGGGGGTGGTTACGCAGTATTTT. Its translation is CASSGLAGVVTQYF.

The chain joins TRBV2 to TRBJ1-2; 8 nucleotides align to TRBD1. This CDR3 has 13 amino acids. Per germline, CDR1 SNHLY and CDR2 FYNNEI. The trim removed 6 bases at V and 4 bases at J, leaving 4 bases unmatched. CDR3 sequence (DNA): TGTGCCAGCAGGCGGACAGGGACCTATGGCTACACCTTC. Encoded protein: CASRRTGTYGYTF.

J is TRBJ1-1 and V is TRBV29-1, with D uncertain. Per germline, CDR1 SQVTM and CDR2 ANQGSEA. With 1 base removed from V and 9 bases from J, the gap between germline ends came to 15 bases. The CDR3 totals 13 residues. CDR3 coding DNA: TGCAGCGTTGAAGGTGTAGCAGGCAGTCAAGCTTTCTTT. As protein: CSVEGVAGSQAFF.

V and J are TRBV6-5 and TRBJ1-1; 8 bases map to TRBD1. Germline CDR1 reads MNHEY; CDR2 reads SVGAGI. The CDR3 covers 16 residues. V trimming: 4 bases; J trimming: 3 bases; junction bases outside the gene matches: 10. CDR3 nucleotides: TGTGCCAGCAGTTCCCAAGCAGGGGGCAGAGACACTGAAGCTTTCTTT. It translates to CASSSQAGGRDTEAFF.

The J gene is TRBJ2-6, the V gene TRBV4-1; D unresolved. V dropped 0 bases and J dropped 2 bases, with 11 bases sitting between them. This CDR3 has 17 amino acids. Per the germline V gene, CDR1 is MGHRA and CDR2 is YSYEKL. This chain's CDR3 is CASSQEYGQTGANVLTF. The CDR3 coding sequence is TGCGCCAGCAGCCAAGAGTACGGTCAAACTGGGGCCAACGTCCTGACTTTC.

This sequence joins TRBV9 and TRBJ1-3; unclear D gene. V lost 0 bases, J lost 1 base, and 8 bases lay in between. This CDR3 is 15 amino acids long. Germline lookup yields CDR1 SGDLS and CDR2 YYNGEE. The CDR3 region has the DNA TGTGCCAGCAGCGTAGATGCTCGATCTGGAAACACCATATATTTT. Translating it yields CASSVDARSGNTIYF.

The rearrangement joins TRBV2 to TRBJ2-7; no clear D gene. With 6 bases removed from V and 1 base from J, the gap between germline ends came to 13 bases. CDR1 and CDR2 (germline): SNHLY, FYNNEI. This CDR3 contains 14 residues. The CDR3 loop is CASRIGTRSYEQYF. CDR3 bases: TGTGCCAGCAGGATAGGCACACGGTCCTACGAGCAGTACTTC.

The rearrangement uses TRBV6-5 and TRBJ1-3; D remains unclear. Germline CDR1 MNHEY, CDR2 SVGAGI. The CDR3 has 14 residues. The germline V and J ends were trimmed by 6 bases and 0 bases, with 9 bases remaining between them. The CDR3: CASSLQYSGNTIYF. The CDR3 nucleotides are TGTGCCAGCAGCCTACAGTACTCTGGAAACACCATATATTTT.

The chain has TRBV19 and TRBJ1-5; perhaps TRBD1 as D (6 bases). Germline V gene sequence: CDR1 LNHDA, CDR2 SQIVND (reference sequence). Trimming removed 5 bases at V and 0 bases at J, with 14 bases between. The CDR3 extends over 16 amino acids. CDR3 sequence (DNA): TGTGCCAGTAGTGTCGGGACACTGCATAGCAATCAGCCCCAGCATTTT. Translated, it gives CASSVGTLHSNQPQHF.

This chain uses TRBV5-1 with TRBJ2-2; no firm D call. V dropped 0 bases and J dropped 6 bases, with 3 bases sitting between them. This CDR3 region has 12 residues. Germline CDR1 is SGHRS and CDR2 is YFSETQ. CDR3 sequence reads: CASSLEAGELFF. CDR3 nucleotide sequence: TGCGCCAGCAGCTTGGAAGCCGGGGAGCTGTTTTTT.

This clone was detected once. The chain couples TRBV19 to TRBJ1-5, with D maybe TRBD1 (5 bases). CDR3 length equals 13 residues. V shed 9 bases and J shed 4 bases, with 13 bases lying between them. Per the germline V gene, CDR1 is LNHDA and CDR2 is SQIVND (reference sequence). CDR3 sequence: CASATGRNQPQHF. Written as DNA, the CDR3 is TGTGCCAGCGCCACGGGACGTAATCAGCCCCAGCATTTT.

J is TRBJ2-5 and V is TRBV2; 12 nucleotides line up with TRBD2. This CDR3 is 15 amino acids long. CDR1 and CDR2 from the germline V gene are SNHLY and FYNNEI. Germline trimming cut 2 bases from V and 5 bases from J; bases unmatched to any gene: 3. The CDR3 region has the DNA TGTGCCAGCAGTGAACGGCTAGCGGGGGGGGAGACCCAGTACTTC. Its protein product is CASSERLAGGETQYF.

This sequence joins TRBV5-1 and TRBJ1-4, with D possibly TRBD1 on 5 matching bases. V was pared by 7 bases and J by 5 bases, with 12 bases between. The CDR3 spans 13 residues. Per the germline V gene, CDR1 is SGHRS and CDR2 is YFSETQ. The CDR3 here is CASGQGENEKLFF. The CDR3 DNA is TGCGCCAGCGGGCAGGGTGAGAATGAAAAACTGTTTTTT.

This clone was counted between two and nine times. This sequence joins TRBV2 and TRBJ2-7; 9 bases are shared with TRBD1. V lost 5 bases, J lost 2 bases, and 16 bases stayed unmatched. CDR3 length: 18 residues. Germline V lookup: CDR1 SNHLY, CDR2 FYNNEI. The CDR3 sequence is CASSKTQLGQGTTYEQYF. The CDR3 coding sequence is TGTGCCAGCAGTAAAACCCAGCTCGGACAGGGGACCACCTACGAGCAGTACTTC.

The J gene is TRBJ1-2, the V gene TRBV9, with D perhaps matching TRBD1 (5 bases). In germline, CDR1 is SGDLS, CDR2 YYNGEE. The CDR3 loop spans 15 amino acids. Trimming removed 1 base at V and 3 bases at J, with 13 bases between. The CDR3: CASSVQGGLDYGYTF. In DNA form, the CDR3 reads TGTGCCAGCAGCGTACAGGGTGGTCTTGACTATGGCTACACCTTC.